The clone carrying this T cell receptor (beta chain) was detected a few times. The antigen is not known. The data stem from a study of T-cell reconstitution after alpha-beta-depleted transplantation in children. Notes on the study in general: The authors attributed T-cell counts and diversity one year after transplant mostly to newly produced T cells. Alpha-beta T cells about two months after transplant reportedly derived from several hundred expanded graft clones. Surviving recipient T cells and thymic progenitors underlay high day-60 TCRbeta diversity in some patients.

This CDR3 is built from 17 residues. CDR1 and CDR2 (germline): DFQATT, SNEGSKA (reference sequence). V lost 0 bases and J lost 4; bases outside the gene matches: 12. The library targeted TCRbeta and was prepared with unique molecular identifiers. TCRdb re-called the PCR reads with MiXCR, one entry per CDR3 protein. This sample has around 270,000 distinct CDR3 sequences, with approximately 7.3% found just once. This sequence joins TRBV20-1 and TRBJ1-5; 7 positions agree with TRBD1. The receptor was isolated from a female patient between 2 and 10 years old who had a stem cell transplant for Fanconi anemia, so the T cells may come from the graft donor. The specimen was peripheral blood, collected 360 days after TCRalphabeta/CD19-depleted stem cell transplant. The chain's CDR3 is CSARDPPGTEQNQPQHF. The CDR3 DNA reads as TGCAGTGCTAGAGATCCCCCTGGGACAGAACAGAATCAGCCCCAGCATTTT.